This TCR beta chain was sequenced in a study of T cell repertoires in cytomegalovirus infection (dated by TCRdb to between 2019 and 2020). Concerning the study at large: Donor HLA type was relevant to the analysis, because carriage of CMV infection together with the matching HLA type was indicated by public TCR beta signatures. Points the paper makes about the study in general: Carriers of CMV infection plus the relevant HLA type were discriminated by the cumulative frequency of public TCR beta family members in the study cohort and in an independent roughly 320-donor cohort. In the ex vivo response, HLA-C-restricted CMV-specific TCR beta clonotypes were dominant, and in two of eight donors the single most frequent clonotype came from this HLA-C-restricted group.

Comments on this clonotype: No cognate antigen has been identified for it. One base away there is no much larger clone; base qualities are not given.

The data were produced on an Illumina HiSeq 1500. TCRdb redid the processing of the public reads, applying fastp at Q25 and MiXCR, and retained in-frame beta chains. Every distinct CDR3 protein forms one entry, paired with its most common genes and DNA. This sample is represented by about 490,000 distinct CDR3 sequences; roughly 29% of them were singletons. Around 14% of the sample rests with the top ten. Trimming at the junction amounts to 6 bases on V and 1 base on J, and the germline ends lie 9 bases apart. The CDR3 holds 13 amino acids from the cysteine to the phenylalanine. The entry retains the CDR3 DNA only, 39 bases that are in frame from base 1.

The sequencing sample was made of PBMCs. Here the chain combines TRBV12-3 or TRBV12-4 and TRBJ1-1; there is no confident call for the D gene. The receptor comes from a human donor in good health (CMV status not recorded). Some clones in this sample may be carry-over from other donors' samples. The base sequence is TGTGCCAGCAGCTATACTTCGAACACTGAAGCTTTCTTT. Its product reads: CASSYTSNTEAFF.